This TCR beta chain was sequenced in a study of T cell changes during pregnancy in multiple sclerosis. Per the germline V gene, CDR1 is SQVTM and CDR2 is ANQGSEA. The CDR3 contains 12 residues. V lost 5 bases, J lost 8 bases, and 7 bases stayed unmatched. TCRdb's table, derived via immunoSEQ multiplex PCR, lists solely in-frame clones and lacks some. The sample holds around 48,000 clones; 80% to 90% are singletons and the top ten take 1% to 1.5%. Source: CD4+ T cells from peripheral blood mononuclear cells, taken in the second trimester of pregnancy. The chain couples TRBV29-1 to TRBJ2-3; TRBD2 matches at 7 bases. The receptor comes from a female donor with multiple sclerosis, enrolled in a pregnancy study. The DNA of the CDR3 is TGCAGCGTTATACCTTCGGGGGGTACGCAGTATTTT. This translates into CSVIPSGGTQYF.